The following is a TCR beta chain sequence with its context. What it binds is unknown. The CDR3 is 18 amino acids. The V gene lost 6 bases and the J gene lost 4 bases, with 25 bases spanning the gap. CDR1 and CDR2 (germline): MDHEN, SYDVKM. These data come from a study of T cell responses to AZD1222 COVID-19 vaccine. Study findings and constraints: Epitopes outside B.1.351 and B.1.1.7 mutated regions reportedly drew nearly half of spike TCRs. The donor group comprised mostly white British people and more females; the analysis possibly underestimated clonal diversity.

Clones were read by immunoSEQ multiplex PCR, and TCRdb kept only the in-frame ones, dropping some. The repertoire holds some 150,000 clones, with roughly 89% as singletons. The chain carries TRBV28 and TRBJ2-4; tentative D call: TRBD2 (5 bases). The sample was peripheral blood, taken on day 0 of AZD1222 vaccination. The receptor was isolated from an adult in good health. The CDR3 bases are TGTGCCAGCAGCACTCCCCACGTTCGGGATTTTGGTAAAAACATTCAGTACTTC. This sequence encodes CASSTPHVRDFGKNIQYF.